A single sample is the source of the 9 T cell receptor beta chains below, sequenced in a study of T cell repertoires in cytomegalovirus infection. TCRdb processed the reads anew with MiXCR; each CDR3 protein has one entry. Among approximately 170,000 distinct CDR3 sequences listed, approximately 17% were seen once. The sequenced sample consisted of CD8+ T cells from PBMCs. All receptors come from a human donor in good health (CMV status not recorded). Some clones in this sample may be carry-over from other donors' samples.

This clonotype was detected a few times. The chain combines TRBV19 with TRBJ2-1, with D unresolved. V lost 3 bases to trimming and J lost 10 bases, with 10 bases between them. The CDR3 runs to 12 residues. The V gene's germline CDR1 is LNHDA and CDR2 SQIVND (reference sequence). In DNA, the CDR3 is TGTGCCAGTAGTATTGTGCTAGACGAGCAGTTCTTC. It is translated as CASSIVLDEQFF.

The chain joins TRBV11-2 to TRBJ2-5; 16 positions match TRBD2. V lost 3 bases, J lost 2 bases, and 6 bases stayed unmatched. There are 18 residues in the CDR3. Germline V CDR1 and CDR2: SGHAT, FQNNGV. The CDR3, as DNA: TGTGCCAGCAGCTTTTTTGGGACTAGCGGGGGGGAACAAGAGACCCAGTACTTC. It encodes CASSFFGTSGGEQETQYF.

The rearrangement joins TRBV6-5 to TRBJ2-7; TRBD1 matches 9 bases. The CDR3 length is 15 residues. V was clipped by 1 base and J by 7 bases; unmatched bases: 8. Germline CDR1 and CDR2: MNHEY and SVGAGI. This chain's CDR3 is CASSYFWTGAEEQYF. The CDR3, as DNA: TGTGCCAGCAGTTACTTCTGGACAGGGGCTGAGGAGCAGTACTTC.

This clonotype was observed at least ten times. The CDR3 nucleotides are TGTGCCAGCAGCTTAAGCGGACAGGGGAACACTGAAGCTTTCTTT. It yields the protein CASSLSGQGNTEAFF. The chain combines TRBV7-2 with TRBJ1-1; 8 bases agree with TRBD1. The V and J ends lost 2 bases and 1 base, in that order; junction bases with no gene match: 3. This CDR3 is 15 amino acids long. The germline V gene encodes CDR1 SGHTA and CDR2 FQGNSA.

In its sample, this clonotype was seen a few times. J is TRBJ2-5 and V is TRBV7-8; 11 bases are a match to TRBD2. The CDR3 is 17 amino acids. J gave up 5 bases and V 5 bases, and 13 bases lay outside the gene matches. Germline loops: CDR1 SGHVS, CDR2 FQNEAQ. The CDR3 sequence: CASSPATSGSFSETQYF. Here the CDR3 DNA reads TGTGCCAGCAGCCCCGCAACTAGCGGGAGTTTTTCGGAGACCCAGTACTTC. Drawing the rest from reference TRBV7-8 and TRBJ2-5, the complete variable domain is GAGVSQSPRYKVAKRGQDVALRCDPISGHVSLFWYQQALGQGPEFLTYFQNEAQLDKSGLPSDRFFAERPEGSVSTLKIQRTQQEDSAVYLCASSPATSGSFSETQYFGPGTRLLVL.

The chain has TRBV19 and TRBJ1-5; D might be TRBD1 (6 bases). Germline CDR1 reads LNHDA; CDR2 reads SQIVND (reference sequence). Trimming took 3 bases from V and 2 from J, leaving 14 bases between them. The CDR3 runs 16 residues. The CDR3 protein is CASSIGTTRGNQPQHF. CDR3 DNA: TGTGCCAGTAGTATTGGGACAACCAGGGGCAATCAGCCCCAGCATTTT.

The chain recombines TRBV7-3 with TRBJ2-7, with unresolved D. This CDR3 spans 13 amino acids. Trimming shortened V by 5 bases and J by 4 bases, and 12 bases separated the two germline ends. Per the germline V gene, CDR1 is SGHTA and CDR2 is FQGTGA. For the CDR3, the DNA is TGTGCCAGCAGCCCCGCGGATTCGTACGAGCAGTACTTC. It translates to CASSPADSYEQYF. Filled out from reference TRBV7-3 and TRBJ2-7, the complete variable domain reads GAGVSQTPSNKVTEKGKYVELRCDPISGHTALYWYRQSLGQGPEFLIYFQGTGAADDSGLPNDRFFAVRPEGSVSTLKIQRTERGDSAVYLCASSPADSYEQYFGPGTRLTVT.

This clonotype occurred a few times. The chain joins TRBV7-9 to TRBJ2-7; maybe TRBD1 (7 bases). The germline gives CDR1 SEHNR, CDR2 FQNEAQ (reference sequence). Trimming pared 3 bases from V and 4 bases from J, leaving 13 bases between. The CDR3 totals 14 residues. CDR3 region: CASSFAGGGYEQYF. The CDR3 DNA reads TGTGCCAGCAGCTTTGCAGGGGGAGGTTACGAGCAGTACTTC.

Only a few counts were recorded for this clonotype. CDR3: CASSFYLADHFSYNEQFF. In DNA form, the CDR3 reads TGTGCCAGCAGTTTCTATCTAGCCGATCATTTCTCCTACAATGAGCAGTTCTTC. The V gene is TRBV28, the J gene TRBJ2-1, with D possibly being TRBD2 (5 bases). The CDR3 has 18 residues. V was shortened by 3 bases and J by 0 bases, with 18 bases between the two germline ends. In germline, CDR1 is MDHEN, CDR2 SYDVKM.